The clone carrying this T cell receptor beta chain came up once. These data come from a study of TIL therapy for anti-PD-1-resistant metastatic lung cancer. Sequencing used immunoSEQ v3. Sequencing used immunoSEQ multiplex PCR; TCRdb keeps in-frame clones, though not all of them. The sample contains about 12,000 clones, around 58% of which appear only once. The sample's time point: pre-treatment sample, taken before nivolumab and TIL therapy. Tumor tissue came from excised metastases, mostly pleural nodules or supraclavicular lymph nodes. Germline lookup yields CDR1 SGHNT and CDR2 YYREEE (reference sequence). V was pared by 1 base and J by 3 bases, with 2 bases between. The CDR3 runs 11 residues.

The TCR was taken from a person aged 25 to 80 with non-small cell lung cancer. The rearrangement links TRBV5-4 to TRBJ2-7; no definite D call. Sequenced here: tumor tissue, sampled at baseline. The CDR3 protein is CASSLYYEQYF. Here the CDR3 DNA reads TGTGCCAGCAGCTTGTACTACGAGCAGTACTTC.